This entry describes one T cell receptor (beta chain). What it recognizes is unknown. This entry comes from a study of radiotherapy plus CTLA-4 blockade in lung cancer. Background on the study: In 18% of patients, objective responses were seen; approximately 30% had disease control.

Profiled with immunoSEQ multiplex PCR; TCRdb holds only in-frame clones, not every one. The table shows about 38,000 clones, with 70% to 85% occurring only once. Trimming removed 3 bases at V and 6 bases at J, with 20 bases between. This CDR3 has 16 amino acids. Germline V gene lookup returns CDR1 SGHAT and CDR2 FQNNGV. Study results and caveats: Increased serum interferon-beta after radiation also reportedly predicted response strongly. Radiotherapy was combined with ipilimumab, and tumor-derived TCR clones then expanded in blood.

The chain carries TRBV11-2 and TRBJ1-2; D remains unclear. This sample comprised peripheral blood, obtained from a patient treated with radiotherapy plus ipilimumab. The source is a human donor with non-small cell lung cancer who had stable disease on radiotherapy plus ipilimumab. This CDR3 is CASSFGLLQPLNGYTF. DNA for the CDR3: TGTGCCAGCAGCTTCGGTCTCCTACAACCTCTTAATGGCTACACCTTC.